A single sample gave rise to the 18 T cell receptor beta chains below, sequenced in a study of cytomegalovirus exposure and HLA in healthy donors. PCR involved 60 Vbeta and 13 Jbeta primers. Sequencing used immunoSEQ multiplex PCR; TCRdb keeps in-frame clones, though not all of them. The sample has some 150,000 clones, around 80% seen once. The sample taken for sequencing was PBMCs. These receptors originate from a male donor in good health and CMV-seronegative.

V and J are TRBV4-1 and TRBJ2-5, with TRBD1 identical over 10 bases. Germline V lookup: CDR1 MGHRA, CDR2 YSYEKL. The CDR3 covers 17 residues. V lost 0 bases to trimming and J lost 7 bases; unmatched junction nucleotides: 11. The DNA for the CDR3 is TGCGCCAGCAGCCAAGATCCCGACAGGGGGCTACAGGTGACCCAGTACTTC. Translation gives CASSQDPDRGLQVTQYF.

This clone was recorded a few times. The gene calls are TRBV6-5 and TRBJ1-2, with TRBD1 matching over 7 bases. The CDR3 totals 11 residues. Trimming at V came to 6 bases and at J to 7 bases, leaving 2 bases not matched to a gene. CDR1 is MNHEY, CDR2 SVGAGI, per germline. The CDR3, as DNA: TGTGCCAGCAGCCAGGGGGGTGGCTACACCTTC. Residues: CASSQGGGYTF.

The J gene is TRBJ2-3, the V gene TRBV6-6; D may be TRBD2 (6 bases). V was shortened by 7 bases and J by 6 bases, with 11 bases between the two germline ends. CDR3 size: 12 residues. Germline V gene data show CDR1 as MNHNY and CDR2 as SVGAGI (reference sequence). The CDR3 loop reads CASMGGFDTQYF. CDR3 nucleotide sequence: TGTGCCAGCATGGGAGGTTTTGATACGCAGTATTTT.

The chain carries TRBV28 and TRBJ2-5, with D possibly being TRBD1 (6 bases). The DNA end is a closer match to TRBJ2-7, so the J assignment may be wrong. CDR3 size: 13 residues. The germline gives CDR1 MDHEN, CDR2 SYDVKM. The CDR3 DNA sequence: TGTGCCACCTGGGGGCCCGACCTGGACGAGCAGTACTTC. The encoded protein is CATWGPDLDEQYF.

The V gene is TRBV15, the J gene TRBJ1-5, with TRBD1 matching over 8 bases. The germline V gene has CDR1 LNHNV and CDR2 YYDKDF (reference sequence). The CDR3 runs 17 residues. V lost 0 bases to trimming and J lost 4 bases; unmatched junction nucleotides: 8. CDR3 sequence: CATSRDNRGLGNQPQHF. DNA for the CDR3: TGTGCCACCAGCAGAGATAACAGGGGGTTAGGTAATCAGCCCCAGCATTTT.

The V gene is TRBV7-9, the J gene TRBJ1-5; D remains unclear. V was cut by 6 bases and J by 2 bases, with 8 bases left in between. Germline CDR1 and CDR2: SEHNR and FQNEAQ (reference sequence). The CDR3 length is 13 residues. CDR3 nucleotides: TGTGCCAGCAGGAAGGGAGGCAATCAGCCCCAGCATTTT. Protein product: CASRKGGNQPQHF. The full variable domain, rest sourced from reference TRBV7-9 and TRBJ1-5, is DTGVSQNPRHKITKRGQNVTFRCDPISEHNRLYWYRQTLGQGPEFLTYFQNEAQLEKSRLLSDRFSAERPKGSFSTLEIQRTEQGDSAMYLCASRKGGNQPQHFGDGTRLSIL.

The V call is TRBV6-5, the J call TRBJ2-1, with unresolved D. Germline V gene data show CDR1 as MNHEY and CDR2 as SVGAGI. CDR3 length: 12 residues. Trimming took off 7 bases at V and 15 bases at J, with 19 bases between the two ends. The CDR3 reads CASTLYMASRFF. The CDR3 DNA follows: TGTGCCAGCACCCTTTACATGGCCTCTCGGTTCTTC.

The chain carries TRBV5-8 and TRBJ2-3, with D possibly TRBD1 on 5 matching bases. Trimming shortened V by 3 bases and J by 3 bases, and 20 bases separated the two germline ends. From germline, CDR1 is SGHTS and CDR2 YDEGEE. The CDR3 contains 17 residues. In DNA form, the CDR3 reads TGTGCCAGCAGCTCCCCCCAAGCAGGGTTGGTGACAGATACGCAGTATTTT. This gives the protein CASSSPQAGLVTDTQYF.

The rearrangement links TRBV4-3 to TRBJ1-2, with unresolved D. From germline, CDR1 is LGHNA and CDR2 YSLEER. The CDR3 has 15 amino acids. Trimming removed 0 bases at V and 2 bases at J, with 10 bases between. DNA for the CDR3: TGCGCCAGCAGCCAAGAGGAGAGGGCGAACTATGGCTACACCTTC. It is translated as CASSQEERANYGYTF.

The rearrangement uses TRBV30 and TRBJ2-2, with TRBD2 identical over 8 bases. Germline V gene lookup returns CDR1 GTSNPN and CDR2 SVGIG (reference sequence). V was clipped by 0 bases and J by 5 bases; unmatched bases: 11. There are 17 residues in the CDR3. CDR3 region: CAWSVGSGEKSTGELFF. CDR3 sequence (DNA): TGTGCCTGGAGTGTGGGTAGCGGGGAAAAGAGTACCGGGGAGCTGTTTTTT.

The genes are TRBV7-9 and TRBJ1-5, with D unclear. Trimming stripped 0 bases from V and 11 bases from J, with 14 bases between. Germline V gene data show CDR1 as SEHNR and CDR2 as FQNEAQ (reference sequence). The CDR3 is made up of 14 amino acids. The CDR3 here is CASSLAGQSGAQHF. The CDR3 coding sequence is TGTGCCAGCAGCTTAGCGGGTCAAAGTGGAGCCCAGCATTTT.

The rearrangement links TRBV6-6 to TRBJ1-1; 7 nucleotides agree with TRBD1. The CDR3 runs 11 residues. CDR1 is MNHNY, CDR2 SVGAGI, per germline (reference sequence). V lost 10 bases, J lost 7 bases, and 6 bases stayed unmatched. CDR3 region: CATLRDSEAFF. In DNA, the CDR3 is TGTGCCACCCTCCGGGACAGTGAAGCTTTCTTT.

CDR3 DNA sequence: TGTGCCAGCAGTCAGGACAGGGCCGGTTTGTACTTC. Its protein product is CASSQDRAGLYF. The rearrangement uses TRBV28 and TRBJ2-7, with TRBD1 matching over 8 bases. The ends lost 5 bases at V and 12 bases at J; junction bases unmatched: 9. Germline-derived CDR1 and CDR2 are MDHEN and SYDVKM. The CDR3 is 12 residues long.

The J gene is TRBJ2-7, the V gene TRBV6-5; D is unresolved. Trimming pared 0 bases from V and 1 base from J, leaving 13 bases between. Germline loops: CDR1 MNHEY, CDR2 SVGAGI. The CDR3 spans 16 residues. In DNA form, the CDR3 reads TGTGCCAGCAGTTACTCGGTGGGCATTGGGTCCTACGAGCAGTACTTC. As protein: CASSYSVGIGSYEQYF.

The count of this clone is one. The chain recombines TRBV5-1 with TRBJ2-2, with D possibly being TRBD2 (5 bases). CDR1 and CDR2 from the germline V gene are SGHRS and YFSETQ. The CDR3 loop spans 12 amino acids. Trimming removed 5 bases from V and 8 bases from J, with 10 bases in between. CDR3 bases: TGCGCCAGCAGGGACGAGGGAGGGGAGCTGTTTTTT. Amino acid sequence: CASRDEGGELFF.

This clone was counted only a few times. The chain recombines TRBV14 with TRBJ2-3; D remains ambiguous. Germline values: CDR1 SGHDN, CDR2 FVKESK. CDR3 length: 11 amino acids. V was clipped by 1 base and J by 7 bases, with 3 bases between them. In DNA, the CDR3 is TGTGCCAGCAGCCAAGCCTATACGCAGTATTTT. It specifies CASSQAYTQYF.

The chain employs TRBV11-3 and TRBJ2-2; D is possibly TRBD2 (6 bases). The CDR3 is 15 residues long. The germline V gene has CDR1 SGHNT and CDR2 YENEEA. V lost 5 bases, J lost 0 bases, and 10 bases lay in between. This CDR3 is CASSVGTPNTGELFF. The CDR3 coding sequence is TGTGCCAGCAGCGTCGGGACTCCGAACACCGGGGAGCTGTTTTTT.

This rearrangement joins TRBV4-1 to TRBJ2-6; 12 bases are a match to TRBD2. The junction had 13 bases not matched to a gene; V was cut back by 0 bases and J by 1 base. Germline V gene sequence: CDR1 MGHRA, CDR2 YSYEKL. The length of the CDR3 is 22 residues. The DNA for the CDR3 is TGCGCCAGCAGCCAAGATTTGTTGTGGACTAGCGGGAAAACTTCTGGGGCCAACGTCCTGACTTTC. This gives the protein CASSQDLLWTSGKTSGANVLTF.